The source of this T cell receptor (beta chain) is a study of blood T cell repertoires in COVID-19. Germline V gene lookup returns CDR1 MNHEY and CDR2 SMNVEV (reference sequence). This CDR3 has 13 amino acids. Deletions cut 3 bases from V and 5 bases from J, with 10 bases between. Produced via immunoSEQ multiplex PCR; TCRdb's table is partial and in-frame only. Of about 240,000 clones listed, around 89% are singletons. Individuals drawn from some 25 US areas were about 18 to 100 years old. The rearrangement joins TRBV27 to TRBJ1-2; possibly TRBD1 for D (5 bases). The sequence was collected from a woman younger than 45 who had recovered from COVID-19. Sequenced sample: PBMCs or T cells enriched from blood (not recorded which). The CDR3, as DNA: TGTGCCAGCAGTTTTAAGGGGAGGTATGGCTACACCTTC. It specifies CASSFKGRYGYTF.